This is a list of T cell receptor beta chains from one sample in a study of blood T cell repertoires in COVID-19. TCRdb's copy holds only in-frame clones and misses some; the assay was immunoSEQ multiplex PCR. The sample comprises 300,000 to 400,000 clones, about 90% of which are singletons, and about 6% rests with the top ten. Material for sequencing was peripheral blood. These receptors came from a woman aged 45-59 years with COVID-19, enrolled during active disease. Both conserved end residues are part of each CDR3. Each record gives: clone size, V gene, J gene, CDR3 protein. Only some rows state a clone size, as once, few, many or a class for expanded clones.

size: few; V: TRBV20-1; J: TRBJ1-1; CDR3: CSAPRPTEAFF
size: NA; V: TRBV24-1; J: TRBJ2-7; CDR3: CATSDRDRGHEQYF
size: NA; V: TRBV7-9; J: TRBJ1-1; CDR3: CASRQGGVYTEAFF
size: NA; V: TRBV27; J: TRBJ1-1; CDR3: CASSSPGRVTEAFF
size: NA; V: TRBV2; J: TRBJ2-7; CDR3: CASTEGDRQYF
size: NA; V: TRBV3-1/TRBV3-2; J: TRBJ2-7; CDR3: CASSQVGGLSGRSYEQYF
size: NA; V: TRBV11-3; J: TRBJ1-3; CDR3: CASSLPQGPGNTIYF
size: once; V: TRBV2; J: TRBJ2-3; CDR3: CASSELASGTNLGTQYF
size: NA; V: TRBV6-5; J: TRBJ1-5; CDR3: CASSSNRGNSNQPQHF
size: NA; V: TRBV11-2; J: TRBJ1-6; CDR3: CASSSLMGGSPLHF
size: NA; V: TRBV19; J: TRBJ1-2; CDR3: CASSIWAGQSNYGYTF
size: NA; V: TRBV18; J: TRBJ2-1; CDR3: CASSPRQNNEQFF
size: once; V: TRBV18; J: TRBJ2-7; CDR3: CASSPGTTLREQYF
size: few; V: TRBV25-1; J: TRBJ2-3; CDR3: CASSDFGGARTDTQYF
size: few; V: TRBV27; J: TRBJ1-2; CDR3: CASSFSTGSYYGYTF
size: NA; V: TRBV7-8; J: TRBJ2-5; CDR3: CASSLWTDQETQYF
size: NA; V: TRBV24-1; J: TRBJ2-3; CDR3: CATSGGSVTDTQYF
size: NA; V: TRBV5-1; J: TRBJ2-3; CDR3: CASSLGLQRLRADTQYF
size: NA; V: TRBV30; J: TRBJ1-2; CDR3: CAWSPPGQRGYTF
size: once; V: TRBV7-9; J: TRBJ1-1; CDR3: CASSRDRRTEAFF
size: NA; V: TRBV7-8; J: TRBJ2-1; CDR3: CASSVMVSGRHEQFF
size: NA; V: TRBV18; J: TRBJ2-1; CDR3: CASSLLAGVGNEQFF
size: few; V: TRBV7-2; J: TRBJ1-1; CDR3: CASSLQGASEAFF
size: NA; V: TRBV9; J: TRBJ1-6; CDR3: CASSVSGGRGKSPLHF
size: NA; V: TRBV6-4; J: TRBJ2-1; CDR3: CASSELAGGPAYNEQFF
size: NA; V: TRBV18; J: TRBJ1-1; CDR3: CASSPPGADRAIEAFF
size: NA; V: TRBV3-1/TRBV3-2; J: TRBJ1-2; CDR3: CASSPPTATGGYTF
size: NA; V: TRBV6-5; J: TRBJ1-4; CDR3: CASMTSGSNEKLFF
size: NA; V: TRBV7-2; J: TRBJ2-2; CDR3: CASSLGLGQELFF
size: NA; V: TRBV19; J: TRBJ1-1; CDR3: CASSIYLQGVTEAFF
size: NA; V: TRBV6-5; J: TRBJ1-1; CDR3: CASGQGGVNTEAFF
size: NA; V: TRBV5-4; J: TRBJ2-1; CDR3: CASSVGLAGGGNSEQFF
size: NA; V: TRBV5-6; J: TRBJ1-4; CDR3: CASSLGVTMGAGYEKLFF
size: NA; V: TRBV25-1; J: TRBJ1-1; CDR3: CASSELGSMDTEAFF
size: NA; V: TRBV2; J: TRBJ1-5; CDR3: CASSEGLTENQPQHF
size: NA; V: TRBV6-6; J: TRBJ2-1; CDR3: CASRRDEQFF
size: NA; V: TRBV5-1; J: TRBJ1-1; CDR3: CASSTGTGRTEAFF
size: NA; V: TRBV27; J: TRBJ2-7; CDR3: CASSPGQWLYEQYF
size: NA; V: TRBV5-1; J: TRBJ2-5; CDR3: CASSLVTGRQETQYF